Sequencing of this TCR beta chain was carried out in a study of blood T cell repertoires in COVID-19 (dated by TCRdb to 2019 to 2021). As for the study more broadly: Collaborator samples came from the United States, Italy and Spain and covered acute and convalescent phases of COVID-19. The prospective study material was composed of cDNA or gDNA derived from T cells, B-cell-depleted T cells, or PBMCs. The dataset comprised deeply sampled blood TCRbeta repertoires from subjects exposed to, actively infected with, or recovered from COVID-19. Samples came from the ongoing ImmuneRACE study (first 160 participants) plus 1,254 subjects from 6 global collaborators. The sample metadata nearly always contained a de-identified subject ID, COVID-19 status, age in years and sex. The repertoires were released in a freely available public database intended as a resource for research on the immune response to SARS-CoV-2. Where available, HLA class I and class II types were taken from metadata supplied by the sample provider and were not determined by assay-based typing. Overall study results and their limits: How much clinical and demographic metadata was included differed by source and by participant, and the metadata was provided uncurated.

Collaborating institutions collected whole blood in K2EDTA tubes following their own protocols. For TCRbeta analysis, collaborators shipped samples in one of three forms: frozen whole blood, isolated PBMCs, or DNA extracted from either of those sample types. TCRbeta CDR3 regions were amplified from genomic DNA by means of the immunoSEQ Assay, a bias-controlled multiplex PCR. The published analysis was carried out like this. Nucleated cell counts per sample were estimated from amplification of reference gene primers within the assay. To quantify the absolute abundance of each unique TCRbeta CDR3 rearrangement, sequence reads were collapsed and filtered. For each sample, productive Simpson clonality was calculated as the square root of Simpson's diversity index over productive rearrangements. In its TCRdb copy, this immuneACCESS table keeps in-frame sequences only and misses some clones. Where compared with another copy, unresolved V genes explain less than half of these, and the others have no known cause. V, J and clone size derive from that table, while D and trimming were established from the DNA sequence. The sample includes about 100,000 clones, with more than 70% observed a single time. The leading ten clones occupy roughly 12% of the sample.

As to this clone: This receptor's antigen is unknown. Base qualities are missing; no much larger clone stands one base away.

The CDR3 measures 16 amino acids from cysteine to phenylalanine. Only CDR3 DNA remains: 48 bases, in frame from the first base. V is pruned by 3 bases and J by 6 bases, leaving 5 bases of the junction without a gene match. The germline V gene encodes CDR1 PRHDT and CDR2 FYEKMQ (reference sequence). Here the chain combines TRBV13 and TRBJ1-4, and 12 junctional nucleotides match TRBD1. The clonotype comes from a woman aged 30 to 39 with acute or convalescent COVID-19. Sequencing used peripheral blood. The sequenced DNA: TGTGCCAGCAGCTTGGGGGACAGGGGGCGCGATGAAAAACTGTTTTTT. This translates into CASSLGDRGRDEKLFF.